Following are 30 T cell receptor gamma chains from one sample sequenced in a study of gamma delta lymphoproliferative disorders and STAT genes. Genomic DNA from isolated PBMCs served as the sequencing template. TCRdb reran clone calling via CATT on the multiplex PCR reads. The sample yields 2,000 to 2,500 gamma-chain clones, around a tenth seen once. Sequencing used blood. These receptors came from a human donor in good health.

By frequency in the sample, this clone is medium-sized. This chain uses TRGV2 with TRGJP2. Because TCRdb records no J gene, it was assigned here through a match of the DNA to germline. V shed 0 bases, J shed 2 bases, and the junction held 9 bases outside the gene matches. This CDR3 spans 17 amino acids. Germline assignment: CDR1 EGSNGY and CDR2 YDSYNSKV. The CDR3, as DNA: TGTGCCACCTGGGACGGGCGAGCGGTAAGTAGTGATTGGATCAAGACGTTT. The encoded protein is CATWDGRAVSSDWIKTF.

Concerning this clone: The DNA is omitted, as the CDR3 cannot be located on it reliably, and the CDR3 follows TCRdb's listing. With the J gene uncalled, the V gene is TRGV11. TRGV11 is sorted into the ORF group, with uncertain function. The CDR3 is 17 residues long, ends included. The CDR3 spells CTTVPAGSLTNYYKKLF.

In this sample, this clone is medium-sized. The V and J genes are TRGV4 and TRGJ1 or TRGJ2. TCRdb leaves out the J gene; it was filled in here by matching the DNA to germline. The CDR3 length is 14 residues. The trim removed 0 bases at V and 3 bases at J, leaving 5 bases unmatched. Germline V gene data show CDR1 as EGSTGY and CDR2 as YDSYTSSV. The CDR3 coding sequence is TGTGCCACCTGGGATGGGCCCAGTTATTATAAGAAACTCTTT. This translates into CATWDGPSYYKKLF.

This clone is judged medium-sized. The sample carries other DNA sequences with the same CDR3. The J gene is TRGJ1 or TRGJ2, the V gene TRGV4. TCRdb offers no J gene call, so here the DNA was matched to germline to obtain one. Germline V gives CDR1 EGSTGY, CDR2 YDSYTSSV. V lost 1 base, J lost 4 bases, and 7 bases stayed unmatched. There are 14 residues in the CDR3. As DNA, the CDR3 is TGTGCCACCTGGGATGGACGGGGGTATTATAAGAAACTCTTT. Its protein product is CATWDGRGYYKKLF.

By share, this clone ranks as large (0.1 to 1%). This chain uses TRGV10 with TRGJP1. The J gene, missing from TCRdb, was assigned here through DNA to germline matching. TRGV10 is annotated as an ORF whose role is uncertain. The CDR3 totals 9 residues. The CDR3 is CATGWFKIF. The DNA of the CDR3 is TGTGCCACTGGTTGGTTCAAGATATTT.

By sample share, this clone is medium-sized. The V gene is TRGV2, the J gene TRGJ1 or TRGJ2. TCRdb carries no J gene annotation; the J gene was assigned here by matching the DNA with germline. The length of the CDR3 is 11 residues. Looked up from germline, CDR1 is EGSNGY and CDR2 is YDSYNSKV. V gave up 0 bases and J gave up 12 bases; unmatched junction bases: 5. The CDR3 DNA sequence: TGTGCCACCTGGGACGGGCTTAGGAAACTCTTT. Its protein product is CATWDGLRKLF.

This clone is deemed medium-sized. This rearrangement joins TRGV3 to TRGJP1. Here the J gene was assigned by germline matching of the DNA, as TCRdb has none. From germline, CDR1 is VTNTFY and CDR2 YDVSTARD (reference sequence). CDR3 length: 15 amino acids. V shed 3 bases and J 6 bases; nucleotides not matched to a gene: 10. The CDR3 DNA reads TGTGCCACCTGGGACTTTTTACCGGCTGGTTGGTTCAAGATATTT. It yields the protein CATWDFLPAGWFKIF.

This clone qualifies as medium-sized. Other nucleotide sequences in the sample specify the same CDR3. The chain combines TRGV2 with TRGJ1 or TRGJ2. The J gene is absent in TCRdb and was assigned here via DNA matching to germline. Germline V lookup: CDR1 EGSNGY, CDR2 YDSYNSKV. The CDR3 runs 13 residues. V shed 1 base, J shed 4 bases, and the junction held 4 bases outside the gene matches. The CDR3 protein is CATWDGNYYKKLF. The CDR3 DNA is TGTGCCACCTGGGACGGCAACTATTATAAGAAACTCTTT.

By frequency in the sample, this clone is medium-sized. This sample includes further DNA sequences coding for the same CDR3. V is TRGV8 and J is TRGJ1 or TRGJ2. The J gene was not available in TCRdb and was assigned here by matching the DNA to germline segments. The CDR3 totals 12 residues. Unmatched junction bases numbered 2, after V lost 0 bases and J lost 6 bases. Germline V lookup: CDR1 VENAVY, CDR2 YDSYNSRV. The CDR3 region has the DNA TGTGCCACCTGGGATAGGGGTTATAAGAAACTCTTT. This encodes CATWDRGYKKLF.

Of note for this clone: It is unclear where the CDR3 begins or ends on the DNA, so no DNA is shown, and the CDR3 is as TCRdb lists it. No call exists for the J gene, whereas the V gene is TRGV4. Germline CDR1 reads EGSTGY; CDR2 reads YDSYTSSV. Termini included, the CDR3 measures 19 amino acids. CDR3 sequence reads: CATWEVNIIRNSLAVEQHF.

This clone rates as medium-sized. Within the sample, other DNA sequences also encode this same CDR3. The chain is built from TRGV4 and TRGJ1 or TRGJ2. The J gene was not available in TCRdb and was assigned here by matching the DNA to germline segments. The J segment lost 5 bases and the V segment lost 0 bases, leaving 1 base of the junction unmatched. The CDR3 contains 12 residues. Germline CDR1 EGSTGY, CDR2 YDSYTSSV. The DNA for the CDR3 is TGTGCCACCTGGGATGGGCATTATAAGAAACTCTTT. This encodes CATWDGHYKKLF.

Relative to its sample, this clone is medium-sized. The chain joins TRGV9 to TRGJ1 or TRGJ2. Matching the DNA to germline supplied the J gene, which TCRdb does not give. The CDR3 extends over 14 amino acids. V trimming: 0 bases; J trimming: 9 bases; junction bases outside the gene matches: 11. Per germline, CDR1 GITISATS and CDR2 ISYDGTV (reference sequence). In DNA form, the CDR3 reads TGTGCCTTGTGGGAGGTGTTCCTCGGGGGTAAGAAACTCTTT. Amino acids: CALWEVFLGGKKLF.

This clone ranks as medium-sized. No DNA is shown, since the ends of the CDR3 on it are uncertain; the CDR3 is the one TCRdb lists. V gene assignment gives TRGV11, but the J gene was left uncalled. TRGV11 is an open reading frame whose function is uncertain. Including both end residues, the CDR3 is 18 amino acids long. The CDR3 is CTTVPAGLGTLNYYKKLF.

This clone was detected a few times. This sequence joins TRGV4 and TRGJ1 or TRGJ2. Since TCRdb gives no J gene, matching the DNA to germline was used here to assign it. The CDR3 is 11 residues long. In germline, CDR1 is EGSTGY, CDR2 YDSYTSSV. Losses at the gene ends were 9 bases for V and 0 bases for J; bases not matched to a gene: 2. CDR3 coding DNA: TGTGCCACCCTGAATTATTATAAGAAACTCTTT. Encoded protein: CATLNYYKKLF.

By sample fraction, this clone is medium-sized. The chain employs TRGV10 and TRGJ1 or TRGJ2. The J gene, absent from TCRdb, was called here by matching the DNA to germline. Being an ORF, TRGV10 has a function that is uncertain. V dropped 8 bases and J dropped 5; count of bases not matched to a gene: 7. The CDR3 contains 12 residues. CDR3 DNA: TGTGCTGCGTGGGATGCCGATTATAAGAAACTCTTT. Its translation: CAAWDADYKKLF.

Note on this clone: The limits of the CDR3 on the DNA are not certain, so only TCRdb's listed CDR3 is given. V gene assignment gives TRGV4, but the J gene was left uncalled. Germline V gene data show CDR1 as EGSTGY and CDR2 as YDSYTSSV. The CDR3 sequence runs 27 residues, both termini included. The CDR3 sequence: CAILLKMTLESITVPPGIPQNYYKKLF.

This clone is termed medium-sized. TRGV8 is the V gene, and the J gene was not called. The CDR3 sequence is 11 residues long. The V gene's germline CDR1 is VENAVY and CDR2 YDSYNSRV. For the CDR3, the DNA is TGTGCCACCTGGGATACCACTGACTTATTTTTT. Protein product: CATWDTTDLFF.

As concerns this clone: This may be a read error, as it is one base from a much larger clone. This same CDR3 is encoded by further DNA sequences in the sample. The rearrangement uses TRGV2 and TRGJP1. TCRdb lists no J gene, so it was determined here by aligning the DNA to germline. The CDR3 is 15 residues long. Per germline, CDR1 EGSNGY and CDR2 YDSYNSKV. The J segment lost 5 bases and the V segment lost 0 bases, leaving 6 bases of the junction unmatched. CDR3 residues: CATWDGRATGWFKIF. In DNA form, the CDR3 reads TGTGCCACCTGGGACGGGCGAGCTACTGGTTGGTTCAAGATATTT.

This clone is deemed medium-sized (0.01 to 0.1%). The chain employs TRGV8 and TRGJ1 or TRGJ2. TCRdb supplies no J gene; here it was assigned by aligning the nucleotide sequence to germline. The CDR3 has 11 residues. Germline-derived CDR1 and CDR2 are VENAVY and YDSYNSRV. The J segment lost 10 bases and the V segment lost 4 bases, leaving 7 bases of the junction unmatched. The CDR3 region is CATWDGLKKLF. The CDR3 DNA reads as TGTGCCACCTGGGACGGCCTCAAGAAACTCTTT.

This clone is termed medium-sized. The chain recombines TRGV2 with TRGJ1 or TRGJ2. TCRdb leaves out the J gene; it was filled in here by matching the DNA to germline. J gave up 2 bases and V 0 bases, and 10 bases lay outside the gene matches. The germline gives CDR1 EGSNGY, CDR2 YDSYNSKV. This CDR3 region has 16 residues. CDR3 DNA: TGTGCCACCTGGGACGGGCCCCCGGATTATTATTATAAGAAACTCTTT. Translation: CATWDGPPDYYYKKLF.

Remarks on this clone: An end of the junction differs from the germline gene, which may be a read error. CDR3 sequence (DNA): TGCGCGGGATTTTGGGCTGGTTGGTTCAAGATATTT. It is translated as CAGFWAGWFKIF. The chain combines TRGV10 with TRGJP1. The J gene, missing from TCRdb, was assigned here through DNA to germline matching. TRGV10 is an ORF; its function is uncertain. This CDR3 has 12 amino acids.

In this sample, this clone is medium-sized. CDR3 DNA sequence: TGTGCCTGCTGGATTAGGCACGAATTTTATTATAAGAAACTCTTT. Translating it yields CACWIRHEFYYKKLF. The chain uses TRGV11 and TRGJ1 or TRGJ2. No J segment appears in TCRdb, so it was assigned here by matching the sequence to germline. TRGV11 is treated as an ORF (open reading frame) with a function not yet certain. The CDR3 loop spans 15 amino acids. V lost 0 bases and J lost 3; bases outside the gene matches: 5.

By share, this clone counts as medium-sized. The chain recombines TRGV4 with TRGJ1 or TRGJ2. TCRdb carries no J gene annotation; the J gene was assigned here by matching the DNA with germline. J was trimmed by 9 bases and V by 0 bases; bases with no gene match: 8. Germline assignment: CDR1 EGSTGY and CDR2 YDSYTSSV. The CDR3 has 13 residues. CDR3 protein: CATWDGLESKKLF. The CDR3 DNA is TGTGCCACCTGGGATGGGCTTGAAAGTAAGAAACTCTTT.

This clone is classed as large. The chain couples TRGV11 to TRGJP1. In the absence of a J gene in TCRdb, the DNA was matched to germline to assign it here. TRGV11 is marked as an open reading frame, function uncertain. With V trimmed by 4 bases and J by 3 bases, 11 bases remained unmatched. The CDR3 runs to 17 residues. The CDR3 DNA reads as TGTGCCTGCTGGATTAGACAGTTGGAGGCCACTGGTTGGTTCAAGATATTT. Translating gives CACWIRQLEATGWFKIF.

This clone is medium-sized within its sample. J is TRGJ1 or TRGJ2 and V is TRGV3. Here the J gene was assigned by germline matching of the DNA, as TCRdb has none. Germline lookup yields CDR1 VTNTFY and CDR2 YDVSTARD (reference sequence). The CDR3 runs 16 residues. The V gene end was trimmed by 0 bases and the J gene end by 2 bases; junction bases not matched to a gene: 10. This chain's CDR3 is CATWDRPRYYYYKKLF. The CDR3 DNA is TGTGCCACCTGGGACAGGCCCCGTTACTATTATTATAAGAAACTCTTT.

This clone is labeled as medium-sized. Because the CDR3's place on the DNA is in doubt, the DNA is left out and the CDR3 is given as listed by TCRdb. The J segment was not called; the V segment is TRGV11. TRGV11 is known as an ORF, though its function is uncertain. The CDR3 region is 19 residues in length, termini included. Here the CDR3 reads CTTVPAGLGQDTTGWFKIF.

This clone is labeled medium-sized (0.01 to 0.1%). The chain recombines TRGV4 with TRGJ1 or TRGJ2. The J gene, not given by TCRdb, was assigned here from a germline match of the nucleotide sequence. Germline V CDR1 and CDR2: EGSTGY, YDSYTSSV. The CDR3 loop spans 12 amino acids. Trimming cost V 0 bases and J 8 bases; bases outside gene matches: 4. DNA of the CDR3: TGTGCCACCTGGGATGGGCGACATAAGAAACTCTTT. It codes for CATWDGRHKKLF.

In its sample, this clone is medium-sized (0.01 to 0.1%). Other DNA sequences in the same sample also yield this CDR3. This chain uses TRGV3 with TRGJ1 or TRGJ2. TCRdb supplies no J gene; here it was assigned by aligning the nucleotide sequence to germline. The V and J ends lost 0 bases and 7 bases, in that order; junction bases with no gene match: 6. Germline CDR1 reads VTNTFY; CDR2 reads YDVSTARD (reference sequence). CDR3 length equals 13 residues. CDR3 residues: CATWDRPRYKKLF. The CDR3 coding sequence is TGTGCCACCTGGGACAGGCCTAGGTATAAGAAACTCTTT.

In this sample, this clone is medium-sized (0.01 to 0.1%). This CDR3 reads CATISSDYYKKLF. DNA for the CDR3: TGTGCCACTATCAGTTCGGATTATTATAAGAAACTCTTT. This rearrangement joins TRGV8 to TRGJ1 or TRGJ2. The J gene is absent in TCRdb and was assigned here via DNA matching to germline. Germline lookup yields CDR1 VENAVY and CDR2 YDSYNSRV. This CDR3 spans 13 amino acids. V lost 10 bases and J lost 2; bases outside the gene matches: 11.

This clone ranks as medium-sized. This sequence joins TRGV10 and TRGJ1 or TRGJ2. Here the J gene was assigned by germline matching of the DNA, as TCRdb has none. Being an ORF, TRGV10 has a function that is uncertain. The CDR3 sequence is 12 residues long. V lost 8 bases to trimming and J lost 9 bases; unmatched junction nucleotides: 11. The CDR3 region is CAAWDKRGKKLF. The CDR3 coding sequence is TGTGCTGCGTGGGATAAGAGGGGTAAGAAACTCTTT.